This TCR beta chain emerged from a study of cytomegalovirus exposure and HLA in healthy donors (dated by TCRdb to about 2017). Background on the whole study: According to an earlier analysis of a few hundred of the donors, 200 million or so T cells yielded 90 million to 130 million unique TCR beta sequences and about 280 Gb of sequence data. The study aimed to test whether signatures of past pathogen exposure could be identified by cataloging public T cell receptors. Of the roughly 400 genotyped donors, about 84% fell in the genetic ancestry cluster associated with self-reported Caucasian donors. In a later analysis, previously published TCR beta repertoires from fewer than 750 donors were re-analyzed and high-resolution HLA genotyping was added so that TCR occurrence patterns could be studied. In the later analysis, no new phenotypic data were used to find candidate immune exposures; instead, reliance was placed on TCR beta sequences and their occurrence across donors. An early release covering about 600 HLA-typed donors comprised about 310 gigabases of sequencing data and around 80 million unique TCR sequences. All discovery cohort repertoires had been generated using a single sequencing platform. Both class I and class II loci were covered by HLA typing, at four-digit resolution. Along with the roughly 610-subject first cohort, a separate validation cohort of around 120 different subjects was used. The number of donors typed differed by locus, with roughly 620-640 for A, B, C, DRB1 and DQB1, roughly 520 for DQA1, 600 to 610 for DPA1, and 472 for DPB1. In a later genetic analysis, genome-wide SNP genotypes for about 65% of the roughly 700 donors were used, and that subset was treated as a discovery cohort. Roughly 5 DR-DQ haplotypes were treated as single units for association and clustering because of strong linkage in the cohort. High-throughput TCR immunosequencing, statistical association of individual TCRs with disease status, and machine learning were combined to predict cytomegalovirus infection status. Donor age, sex, ethnicity and CMV serostatus were collected together with the repertoire data. To decide whether each TCR beta V gene segment behaved as functional or pseudogenic, an earlier analysis of some 580 of the donors relied on high-throughput TCR beta sequencing. The study profiled the T cell repertoires of fewer than 850 subjects by immunosequencing and related them to cytomegalovirus serostatus. On average, roughly 240,000 unique TCR beta nucleotide sequences were sequenced per donor among about 400 genotyped donors of the cohort, with about 17% of those sequences being non-productive. The paper as a whole reports these results and caveats: When HLA alleles, especially DR and DQ, strongly co-occurred, attributing TCR associations to individual alleles was difficult. The classifier was reported to diagnose cytomegalovirus status with high specificity and sensitivity in both the original and validation cohorts. A later genetic analysis associated a missense DCLRE1C variant with V-gene and J-gene trimming of TCR beta chains, and an independent cohort replicated the association. Most TCR sequences were seen in very few donors, while some public TCRs were found in many individuals. CMV serostatus was the only immune exposure information available for the cohort. A later analysis reported that several top co-occurrence clusters appeared linked to parvovirus B19, influenza, CMV and Epstein-Barr virus. In a later analysis, most CMV-associated TCR beta chains were found to appear HLA-restricted, with HLA associations seemingly driven largely by CMV exposure. Compared with the roughly 700-donor mean, donors in an Asian-associated ancestry cluster had fewer N-insertions in productive TCRs, according to a later genetic analysis. Roughly uniform sequencing depth across donors was assumed in presence/absence analyses, although this assumption may not hold. A total of 150 or so TCR beta chains were listed by the study as associated with cytomegalovirus. The earlier analysis of approximately 540 of the donors excluded approximately 17 rarely observed V segments, including chromosome 9 orphons, because counts were too low. An earlier analysis of several hundred of the donors showed that most TCR beta V segments appeared in productive rearrangements either about 87% or about 30% of the time, which broadly matched IMGT annotations. Linkage disequilibrium might explain the correlated functional status among segregating V segments, but an unknown experimental factor could not be ruled out. The authors suggested that the approach could potentially be extended to other disease states and immunological phenotypes. In a later analysis, the rate of TCR association differed among HLA loci, with DRB1 alleles having the most associated TCRs and HLA-C alleles having the fewest. A few of the identified cytomegalovirus-associated TCR beta chains were confirmed in vitro to be specific for cytomegalovirus antigens. Some IMGT-functional V segments, including TRBV6-2 and TRBV6-3, could not be distinguished by the 87-base-pair reads and were therefore excluded. A cluster of highly shared sequence variants was judged likely to be a technical artifact of the sequencing pipeline. In a later analysis, more than 15,000 TCR beta sequences were associated with specific HLA alleles at a false discovery rate of 0.05. In this cohort, only TCR beta chains were sequenced, and detectable features were limited by the absence of alpha or paired-chain data. A further reported finding was that TCR beta sequences accurately predicted the HLA-A and HLA-B alleles for most subjects in the first cohort. In a later analysis, HLA-associated TCR beta chains were found to be more clonally expanded and to have lower generation probabilities than equally common non-associated chains. Because some donors lacked HLA typing at each locus, the association tests relied only on the typed subset.

As to this clone: It lacks a known antigen. Base qualities are not recorded, but no much larger clone differs from it by a single base.

The cohort was made up of 650 to 700 healthy bone marrow donors. Cohort members were all nominally healthy when sampled, although unrecorded immune exposures were likely present. The donor tested CMV seronegative and was one of the 352 seronegative cohort members. Each donor provided a peripheral blood sample, and peripheral blood mononuclear cells were used for TCR beta sequencing. Genomic DNA extraction from the blood cell samples was performed with the Qiagen DNeasy Blood Extraction Kit. The library was built by means of the immunoSEQ multiplex PCR assay. For the multiplex PCR, a mixture combining 60 forward primers for TCR Vbeta segments and 13 reverse primers for TCR Jbeta segments was used. A multiplex PCR assay on genomic DNA amplified the CDR3 region of rearranged TCR beta genes. On the Illumina HiSeq System, the amplified TCR beta libraries were sequenced as 87-base-pair reads. Processing in the source paper ran as follows. A later analysis tallied tens of millions of unique TCR beta chains across the approximately 670 repertoires, and some 10 million of those chains were shared by two or more donors. To remove PCR and sequencing errors, raw reads were error-corrected and collapsed into unique sequences using a nearest-neighbor algorithm that merged closely related sequences. CDR3 sequences were aligned to IMGT reference sequences to assign V, D and J gene segments. For a sequence to be retained, a match of at least six nucleotides to both a V gene segment and a J gene segment was required. A rearrangement counted as productive if the CDR3 had no stop codons and remained in frame with V and J, and every other rearrangement counted as non-productive. CDR3 was defined by IMGT convention, running from the second conserved V-encoded cysteine to the conserved J-encoded phenylalanine. The earlier analysis of about 500 of the donors excluded sequences that lacked an unambiguous match to a single V gene segment. An earlier analysis of a few hundred of the donors classified V segments as functional when productive rearrangements were above 56.7% and as segregating when the standard deviation between donors was above 5%. A statistical classification framework was built to diagnose cytomegalovirus status from the catalog of TCR beta chain sequences. A later analysis assigned V and J genes by comparing TCR nucleotide sequences with IMGT/GENE-DB human TR gene sequences. A later analysis assigned CDR3 sequences and most-parsimonious VDJ recombination scenarios with the TCRdist pipeline. In a later analysis, every TCR beta chain was defined by the combination of its CDR3 amino acid sequence and its V-gene family, and reads without a unique V-gene family were dropped. A later analysis removed 550 to 650 highly shared, low-generation-probability nucleotide sequences to deal with suspected cross-contamination and a sequencing artifact. A later analysis calculated a clonal expansion index for each public chain from normalized within-repertoire ranks of inferred template counts. Generation probabilities in a later analysis came from a VDJ recombination model fitted to out-of-frame rearrangements, and those results were checked against IGoR. A later analysis scored TCR-TCR, TCR-HLA and TCR-CMV co-occurrence with hypergeometric tests, applying a repertoire-size bias correction to TCR pairs. A later analysis estimated false discovery rates by permuting HLA or CMV assignments 20 times. In a later analysis, co-occurring TCRs were grouped using DBSCAN, with TCRdist sequence similarity added in when clustering inside HLA-allele-positive subsets. Repertoires with fewer than 30,000 or more than 120,000 public chains, plus five repertoires with anomalous nucleotide sharing, were excluded from co-occurrence clustering. The table comes from immuneACCESS by way of TCRdb, which keeps in-frame sequences with V and J called. Part of the clones is missing from these tables; in studies checked, under half for an unresolved V gene and the rest for unknown reasons. That table gives V, J and clone size, and the DNA gave D and trimming. Here the sample has around 210,000 clones; roughly 73% occur a single time. The ten top clones hold about 0.5% of the sample.

CDR1 MNHEY and CDR2 SMNVEV are derived from the germline V gene (reference sequence). Including the terminal cysteine and phenylalanine, the CDR3 comprises 14 residues. Only the CDR3 part of the read is kept: 42 bases, read in frame from the first base. V drops 2 bases and J drops 9 bases, leaving 11 bases in between. The rearrangement combines TRBV27 with TRBJ1-6, with TRBD1 as a weak D call on 6 bases. The TCR sequence derives from a boy younger than 18 in good health and CMV-seronegative. Sequencing used PBMCs. The DNA is as follows: TGTGCCAGCAGTTTAAGCAGGGGATCTTCACCCCTCCACTTT. Translated, it gives CASSLSRGSSPLHF.